A selection of T cell receptor beta chains follows, all from one sample in a study of shared clonotypes between healthy human individuals. Libraries were prepared by immunoSEQ multiplex PCR; TCRdb keeps only in-frame clonotypes and omits some of them. The data show more than 550,000 clones, with around 90% seen just once and nearly 25% held by the top ten. Material for sequencing was naive CD8+ T cells sorted from blood. These receptors originate from a man younger than 40 in good health. CDR3s include the opening cysteine and the closing phenylalanine or tryptophan. A D gene is named only where the DNA matches it firmly. The size entry is marked missing in some rows and otherwise reads once, few, many or a size class.

clone_size	v_call	d_call	j_call	cdr3_nt	cdr3_aa
NA	TRBV4-1	TRBD2	TRBJ2-1	TGCGCCAGCAGCCAGGACGGTGTGACTAGCGGGGTCAGCTCCTACAATGAGCAGTTCTTC	CASSQDGVTSGVSSYNEQFF
NA	TRBV19	NA	TRBJ1-4	TGTGCCAGTAGCCCCTACGAGGGCGAAATTGAGGAAAAACTGTTTTTT	CASSPYEGEIEEKLFF
NA	TRBV29-1	NA	TRBJ2-5	TGCAGCGTTGAGGGCAGGCAAGAGACCCAGTACTTC	CSVEGRQETQYF
NA	TRBV6-1	NA	TRBJ1-5	TGTGCCAGCACTCTGAGGAGGGGCGGCAATCAGCCCCAGCATTTT	CASTLRRGGNQPQHF
NA	TRBV27	NA	TRBJ2-1	TGTGCCAGCAGTTTACTTGACGGGGCCTACAATGAGCAGTTCTTC	CASSLLDGAYNEQFF
NA	TRBV27	NA	TRBJ2-7	TGTGCCAGCTCCGCCGGGAGCGGATACGAGCAGTACTTC	CASSAGSGYEQYF
NA	TRBV29-1	NA	TRBJ2-7	TGCAGCGTTCGGCACAGCTCCTACGAGCAGTACTTC	CSVRHSSYEQYF
NA	TRBV29-1	NA	TRBJ2-7	TGCAGCGTTGTATCTGTAGACTCCTACGAGCAGTACTTC	CSVVSVDSYEQYF
NA	TRBV25-1	TRBD1	TRBJ1-2	TGTGCCAGCAGTGGGCGGGACAGGCCGACCTATGGCTACACCTTC	CASSGRDRPTYGYTF
NA	TRBV10-3	TRBD2	TRBJ2-1	TGTGCCATAAGACTAGCGGGAGAACTGTACAATGAGCAGTTCTTC	CAIRLAGELYNEQFF
NA	TRBV28	NA	TRBJ2-5	TGTGCCAGCAGTTTATACGCCCCCGGGGAGACCCAGTACTTC	CASSLYAPGETQYF
NA	TRBV5-5	TRBD1	TRBJ2-7	TGTGCCAGCAACCCCGGAGACAGGGTGGCCTACGAGCAGTACTTC	CASNPGDRVAYEQYF
NA	TRBV4-1	NA	TRBJ2-7	TGCGCCAGCAGCCAGGGGGAACTCGGGCCCTACGAGCAGTACTTC	CASSQGELGPYEQYF
NA	TRBV6-5	NA	TRBJ2-7	TGTGCCAGCAGTTACGCCCTGGCAGAAACCTACGAGCAGTACTTC	CASSYALAETYEQYF
NA	TRBV5-8	NA	TRBJ2-7	TGTGCCAGCAGCTTTATGAGAGGGAGGAACTTC	CASSFMRGRNF
NA	TRBV14	NA	TRBJ2-3	TGTGCCAGCAGCCAAGAGGTGGACTACACCACGCAGTATTTT	CASSQEVDYTTQYF
NA	TRBV28	TRBD1	TRBJ1-1	TGTGCCAGCAGTTCCCTAGACAGGGGAATTTACAACACTGAAGCTTTCTTT	CASSSLDRGIYNTEAFF
NA	TRBV28	TRBD1	TRBJ2-1	TGTGCCAGCAGCTCACGGACAGGGGACTACAATGAGCAGTTCTTC	CASSSRTGDYNEQFF
NA	TRBV29-1	TRBD2	TRBJ2-1	TGCAGCGTTGAAGATGGGACTAGCGGGAGGGCCGGTGAGCAGTTCTTC	CSVEDGTSGRAGEQFF
NA	TRBV11-2	NA	TRBJ2-7	TGTGCCAGCAGCTTGACCCCCCGGAGCTCCTACGAGCAGTACTTC	CASSLTPRSSYEQYF
NA	TRBV7-9	NA	TRBJ2-7	TGTGCCAGCAGCTTCGGGGCCCCTATCTCCTACGAGCAGTACTTC	CASSFGAPISYEQYF
NA	TRBV30	NA	TRBJ2-5	TGTGCCTGGAGTGTACGCGGGGTGCAAGAGACCCAGTACTTC	CAWSVRGVQETQYF
NA	TRBV5-1	TRBD1	TRBJ1-1	TGCGCCAGCAGCTTGACCAGGGGGCGCAACACTGAAGCTTTCTTT	CASSLTRGRNTEAFF
NA	TRBV5-4	NA	TRBJ2-5	TGTGCCAGCAGCAACGATGGGCGGACCCAGTACTTC	CASSNDGRTQYF
NA	TRBV29-1	TRBD2	TRBJ2-1	TGCAGCGTTGATGGGGTAGCGGGAGGGCCCCGCTCCTACAATGAGCAGTTCTTC	CSVDGVAGGPRSYNEQFF
NA	TRBV27	NA	TRBJ2-7	TGTGCCAGCAGTTACTTCAGGGGTCCCTCCTACGAGCAGTACTTC	CASSYFRGPSYEQYF
NA	TRBV10-1	NA	TRBJ2-1	TGCGCCAGCAGTGAACGGGATGAGAATGAGCAGTTCTTC	CASSERDENEQFF
NA	TRBV14	NA	TRBJ2-3	TGTGCCAGCAGTCACAGACTCGGTGCCCGCACAGATACGCAGTATTTT	CASSHRLGARTDTQYF
NA	TRBV7-6	NA	TRBJ2-7	TGTGCCAGCAGCGGGGGCGAGGAGCAATTCTTTGCCGAGCAGTACTTC	CASSGGEEQFFAEQYF
once	TRBV10-1	TRBD2	TRBJ2-1	TGCGCCAGCAGCAGACTAGCGGGATACAATGAGCAGTTCTTC	CASSRLAGYNEQFF
NA	TRBV5-1	NA	TRBJ2-6	TGCGCCAGCAGCCAGGCTAGCTCTGGGGCCAACGTCCTGACTTTC	CASSQASSGANVLTF
NA	TRBV25-1	TRBD2	TRBJ2-1	TGTGCCACCCACAGAGGTAGCGGGAGATCCTACAATGAGCAGTTCTTC	CATHRGSGRSYNEQFF
NA	TRBV15	NA	TRBJ1-5	TGTGCCACCAGCGCAAACTTGGACACCAATCAGCCCCAGCATTTT	CATSANLDTNQPQHF
NA	TRBV29-1	TRBD2	TRBJ2-3	TGCAGCGTTGCGGGACTAGCGGGAGGAGGAGATACGCAGTATTTT	CSVAGLAGGGDTQYF
NA	TRBV12-2	NA	TRBJ1-1	TGTGCAAGTCGCTTAATCCAGAAATCACCCAACACTGAAGCTTTCTTT	CASRLIQKSPNTEAFF
NA	TRBV6-1	NA	TRBJ1-1	TGTGCCAGCAGTGAAGAGTTCGGGCAGGGATTTTGGACTGAAGCTTTCTTT	CASSEEFGQGFWTEAFF
once	TRBV7-8	NA	TRBJ2-5	TGTGCCAGCAGCCCTCGGGGGCGGGAGACCCAGTACTTC	CASSPRGRETQYF
NA	TRBV19	TRBD2	TRBJ2-1	TGTGCCAGTAGTATTCAGAGAGCGGGAGCCTCCTACAATGAGCAGTTCTTC	CASSIQRAGASYNEQFF
NA	TRBV29-1	TRBD1	TRBJ1-2	TGCAGCGTTGAGGATCCCAAACGGCACCCCGGGACAGGGGCCTATGGCTACACCTTC	CSVEDPKRHPGTGAYGYTF
NA	TRBV6-5	TRBD2	TRBJ2-1	TGTGCCACCAGACTAGCGGTGAATGAGCAGTTCTTC	CATRLAVNEQFF
NA	TRBV29-1	NA	TRBJ2-7	TGCAGCGTTGTTGCGGAGCCGGGGGAGTACTTC	CSVVAEPGEYF
NA	TRBV15	NA	TRBJ1-5	TGTGCCACCAGCAGGGACAACGATCAGCCCCAGCATTTT	CATSRDNDQPQHF
NA	TRBV7-9	NA	TRBJ2-7	TGTGCCAGCAGCTTGGGGGTCTACGAGCAGTACTTC	CASSLGVYEQYF
NA	TRBV5-1	TRBD1	TRBJ2-2	TGCGCCAGCAGCTTATTGCGGGACAGGGTCGTCACCGGGGAGCTGTTTTTT	CASSLLRDRVVTGELFF
NA	TRBV5-1	TRBD2	TRBJ2-3	TGCGCCAGCAGCCCCTCTGGCGATTGGACTAGCGGGACCACGCAGTATTTT	CASSPSGDWTSGTTQYF
once	TRBV29-1	NA	TRBJ1-2	TGCAGCGTTGAAGATCACCGCGATTCGGGGGGTTGGGGCTACACCTTC	CSVEDHRDSGGWGYTF
NA	TRBV10-3	NA	TRBJ1-4	TGTGCCACCCAGGAGGCAGGGGATGATGAAAAACTGTTTTTT	CATQEAGDDEKLFF
NA	TRBV27	NA	TRBJ2-5	TGTGCCAGCAGTTTATCAATCGACGGTATCCAAGAGACCCAGTACTTC	CASSLSIDGIQETQYF
NA	TRBV27	NA	TRBJ2-1	TGTGCCAGCAGTTTGGCGGGACACAAAAACTACAATGAGCAGTTCTTC	CASSLAGHKNYNEQFF
NA	TRBV13	TRBD2	TRBJ2-1	TGTGCCAGCAGCTTAAGACTAGCGGGAGGGCCACTCTCCTACAATGAGCAGTTCTTC	CASSLRLAGGPLSYNEQFF
NA	TRBV6-5	NA	TRBJ2-7	TGTGCCAGCAGTTACTCGGGGGAGAGCTCCTACGAGCAGTACTTC	CASSYSGESSYEQYF
once	TRBV30	NA	TRBJ2-7	TGTGCCTGGAGCCCTCAGGGTCAGGGTACCCTACCCTTGTACGAGCAGTACTTC	CAWSPQGQGTLPLYEQYF
once	TRBV5-5	NA	TRBJ1-2	TGTGCCAGCAGCCCTGGATGGACCTATAACTATGGCTACACCTTC	CASSPGWTYNYGYTF
NA	TRBV19	NA	TRBJ2-1	TGTGCCAGTAGTATGGTCTCCTACAATGAGCAGTTCTTC	CASSMVSYNEQFF
NA	TRBV7-9	NA	TRBJ1-2	TGTGCCAGCAGCCCGTCACCTCCATTCGCAAATGGCTACACCTTC	CASSPSPPFANGYTF